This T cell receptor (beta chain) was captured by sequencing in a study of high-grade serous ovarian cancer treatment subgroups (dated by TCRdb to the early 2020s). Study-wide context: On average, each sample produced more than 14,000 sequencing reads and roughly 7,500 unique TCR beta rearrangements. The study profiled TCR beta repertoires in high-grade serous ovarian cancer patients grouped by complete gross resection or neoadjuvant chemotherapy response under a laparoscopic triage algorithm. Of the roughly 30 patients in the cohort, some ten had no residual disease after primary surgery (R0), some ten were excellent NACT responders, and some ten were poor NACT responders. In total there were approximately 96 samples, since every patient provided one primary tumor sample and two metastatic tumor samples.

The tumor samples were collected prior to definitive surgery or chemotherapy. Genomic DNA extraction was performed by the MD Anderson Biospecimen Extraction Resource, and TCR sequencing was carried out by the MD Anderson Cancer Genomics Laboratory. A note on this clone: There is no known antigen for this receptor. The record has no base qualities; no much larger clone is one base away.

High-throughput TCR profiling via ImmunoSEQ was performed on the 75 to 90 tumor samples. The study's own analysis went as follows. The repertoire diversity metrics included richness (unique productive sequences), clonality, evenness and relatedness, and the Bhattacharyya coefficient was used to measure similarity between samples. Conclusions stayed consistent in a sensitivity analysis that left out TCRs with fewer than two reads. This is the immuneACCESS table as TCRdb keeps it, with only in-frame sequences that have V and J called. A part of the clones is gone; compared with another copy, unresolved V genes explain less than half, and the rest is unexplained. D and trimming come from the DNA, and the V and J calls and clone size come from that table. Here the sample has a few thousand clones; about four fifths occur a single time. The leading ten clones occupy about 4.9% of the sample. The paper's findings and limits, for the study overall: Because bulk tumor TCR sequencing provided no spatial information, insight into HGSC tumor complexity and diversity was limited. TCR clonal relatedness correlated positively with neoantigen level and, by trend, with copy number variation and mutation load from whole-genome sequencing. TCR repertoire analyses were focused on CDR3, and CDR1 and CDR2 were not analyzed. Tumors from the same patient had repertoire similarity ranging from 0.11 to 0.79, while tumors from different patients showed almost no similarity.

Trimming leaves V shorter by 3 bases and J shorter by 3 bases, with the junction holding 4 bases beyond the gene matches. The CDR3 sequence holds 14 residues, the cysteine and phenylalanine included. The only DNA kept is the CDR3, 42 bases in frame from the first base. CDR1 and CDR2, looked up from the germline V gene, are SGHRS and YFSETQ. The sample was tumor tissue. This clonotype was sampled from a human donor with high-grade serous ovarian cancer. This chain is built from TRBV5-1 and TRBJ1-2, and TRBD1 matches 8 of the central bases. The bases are TGCGCCAGCAGCTCCCTGACAGGGGACTATGGCTACACCTTC. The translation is CASSSLTGDYGYTF. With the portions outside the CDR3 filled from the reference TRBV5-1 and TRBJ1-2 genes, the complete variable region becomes KAGVTQTPRYLIKTRGQQVTLSCSPISGHRSVSWYQQTPGQGLQFLFEYFSETQRNKGNFPGRFSGRQFSNSRSEMNVSTLELGDSALYLCASSSLTGDYGYTFGSGTRLTVV.